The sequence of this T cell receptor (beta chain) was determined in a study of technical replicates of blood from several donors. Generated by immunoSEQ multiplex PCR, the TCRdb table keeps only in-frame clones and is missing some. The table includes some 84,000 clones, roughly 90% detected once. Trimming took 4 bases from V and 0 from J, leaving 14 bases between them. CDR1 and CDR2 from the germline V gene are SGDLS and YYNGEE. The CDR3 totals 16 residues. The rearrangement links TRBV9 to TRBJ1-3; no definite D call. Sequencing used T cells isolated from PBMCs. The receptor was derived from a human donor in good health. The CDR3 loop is CASSLGFPSSGNTIYF. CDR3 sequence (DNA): TGTGCCAGCAGCCTAGGCTTCCCCAGCTCTGGAAACACCATATATTTT. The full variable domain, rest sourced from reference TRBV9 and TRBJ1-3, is DSGVTQTPKHLITATGQRVTLRCSPRSGDLSVYWYQQSLDQGLQFLIQYYNGEERAKGNILERFSAQQFPDLHSELNLSSLELGDSALYFCASSLGFPSSGNTIYFGEGSWLTVV.